This record concerns one T cell receptor (beta chain) sequence. Its cognate antigen has yet to be identified. The input lacks base qualities; no much larger clone sits a single base away. These data belong to a study of radiation and T cells in renal cell carcinoma (TCRdb year 2020). As for the study more broadly: The samples were drawn from a clinical trial, where primary renal cell carcinomas were treated with 15 Gy of stereotactic body radiation therapy and then removed by nephrectomy 4 weeks afterward. In total, more than 50 samples underwent TCR beta sequencing: 25 or so tumors plus 27 peripheral blood samples. In the 40 to 55 samples combined, 4 million to 5 million unique CDR3 nucleotide sequences were found, encoding some 2,500,000 unique CDR3 amino acid sequences.

What the research found in general, with its limitations: Because pretreatment tumor biopsies were not available, the study could not determine whether clonotypes were already present within the tumor at baseline. Changes in the blood repertoire were not tracked past 4 weeks after treatment. With a single-armed trial design, the study had no way to address how radiation dose or scheduling affects the TCR repertoire. An increase in top tumor clonotypes in blood was observed from baseline to 2 weeks post-radiation, followed by contraction by 4 weeks, which was taken to suggest transient expansion of tumor-resident clones.

The CDR3 runs 11 amino acids, cysteine and phenylalanine included. Only the CDR3 DNA is retained, 33 bases long and in frame from the first base. The junction shows trimming of 6 bases on V and 4 bases on J, plus 6 bases between the germline ends. From a lookup of the germline V gene, CDR1 and CDR2 are MNHEY and SVGAGI. The meaning of the sample's time point label: blood 2 weeks post-SBRT. The meaning of the sample's treatment or condition label: 15 Gy SBRT to primary tumor, nephrectomy 4 weeks later. Serial peripheral blood from radiation-treated patients was sampled at baseline, 2 weeks and 4 weeks after SBRT to track tumor-enriched clonotypes. Every patient had renal cell carcinoma of clear cell pathology. Genomic DNA for TCR sequencing was prepared using the QIAamp DNA Blood Mini Kit (Qiagen). The analyses included just those samples that passed every quality control check. TCR beta libraries were generated from genomic DNA with the immunoSEQ kit, following the manufacturer's recommendations. To prepare the libraries, a first multiplex PCR with proprietary primers was run, followed by a second PCR that added unique barcodes, and a bead cleanup was done after each round. Each sample batch included a kit-provided positive control reaction and a negative control reaction. The final libraries underwent checking on an Agilent 4200 TapeStation D1000 ScreenTape, volumetric pooling, and quantification by qPCR. Sequencing ran on an Illumina NextSeq500 with a MidOutput 150-cycle cartridge, using 156 Read1 and 15 Index1 cycles with kit custom primers. The pooled library was loaded at 1.0 pM with an approximately 18% PhiX control spike-in. As for how the authors treated the data: Vendor-processed data were analyzed in R, and a clonotype was defined as all T cells sharing the same CDR3 nucleotide sequence. For clone abundance analyses, frequencies were normalized to the 10,000 most abundant clones per sample. Before analysis, public T cell clones were removed, and these numbered fewer than six per sample on average. An abundance difference of at least 32-fold between compartments was the criterion for calling clonotypes tumor-enriched or baseline blood-enriched. A beta-binomial differential abundance model was used to identify clonotypes that expanded or contracted between blood time points. The Baroni-Urbani and Buser coefficient was used to measure tumor-blood repertoire similarity, and groups were compared with two-tailed Wilcoxon tests in R. TCRdb mirrors the immuneACCESS table, restricted to in-frame sequences. Some clones are absent from its copies; in checked studies, under half trace to an unresolved V gene, and the reason for the others is unknown. The D gene and trimming were derived from the DNA, and the V and J assignments and clone size from that table. This sample is represented by roughly 60,000 clones; around 78% of them were singletons. The ten largest clones take up less than 7.5% of the sample.

The material sequenced was blood, taken from a patient whose treatment included radiotherapy and nephrectomy. The sequence joins TRBV6-5 to TRBJ2-5; no D gene can be assigned with confidence. The sequence was obtained from a man aged 55-75 years with renal cell carcinoma. The nucleotide sequence is TGTGCCAGCAGACGTTCAGAGACCCAGTACTTC. Translated, it reads CASRRSETQYF.